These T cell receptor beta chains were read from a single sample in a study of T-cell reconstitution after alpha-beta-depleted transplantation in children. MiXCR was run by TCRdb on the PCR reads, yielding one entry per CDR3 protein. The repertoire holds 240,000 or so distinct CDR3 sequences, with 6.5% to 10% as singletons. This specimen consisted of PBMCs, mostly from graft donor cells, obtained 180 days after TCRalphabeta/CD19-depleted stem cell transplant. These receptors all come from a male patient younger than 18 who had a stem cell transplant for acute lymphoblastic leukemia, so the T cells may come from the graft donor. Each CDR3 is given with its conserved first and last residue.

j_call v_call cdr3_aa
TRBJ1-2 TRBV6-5 CASSYSTGGIANYGYTF
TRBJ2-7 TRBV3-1 CASSQVAGGHEQYF
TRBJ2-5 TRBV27 CASRPRGKIPQYF
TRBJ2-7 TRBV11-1 CASSTLREQYF
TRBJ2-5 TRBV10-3 CAISEKHNRSLRETQYF
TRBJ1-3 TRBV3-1 CASSQNGGWGIPGNTIYF
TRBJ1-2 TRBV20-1 CSAGTVYGYTF
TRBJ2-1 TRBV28 CASSSRGLAGYNEQFF
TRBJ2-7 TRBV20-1 CSARDPKAGLSYEQYF
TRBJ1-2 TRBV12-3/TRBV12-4 CASTPQRLINYGYTF
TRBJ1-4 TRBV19 CASSSDSNEKLFF
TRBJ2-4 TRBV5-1 CASSFDRDENIQYF
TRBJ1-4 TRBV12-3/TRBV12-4 CASRVGWGEKLFF
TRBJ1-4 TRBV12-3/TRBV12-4 CTCRGTGREGATNEKLFF
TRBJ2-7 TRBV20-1 CSAQEGSSRVYEQYF
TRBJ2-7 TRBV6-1 CASSPISGSTYEQYF
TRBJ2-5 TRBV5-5 CASSLRPSGMQETQYF
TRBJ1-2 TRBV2 CASSSTKDRVYGYTF
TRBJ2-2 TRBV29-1 CSVVTVSNTGELFF
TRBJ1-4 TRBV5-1 CASNRGGPNEKLFF
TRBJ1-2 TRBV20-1 CSVSEPRGGYTF
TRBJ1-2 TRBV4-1 CASSQGQGTNYGYTF
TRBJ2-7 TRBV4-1 CASSQEQAGRVEQYF
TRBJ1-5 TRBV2 CASRPAGVISNQPQHF
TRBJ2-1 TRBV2 CASIGLQWEQFF
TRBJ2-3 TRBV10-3 CAISPRASDTQYF